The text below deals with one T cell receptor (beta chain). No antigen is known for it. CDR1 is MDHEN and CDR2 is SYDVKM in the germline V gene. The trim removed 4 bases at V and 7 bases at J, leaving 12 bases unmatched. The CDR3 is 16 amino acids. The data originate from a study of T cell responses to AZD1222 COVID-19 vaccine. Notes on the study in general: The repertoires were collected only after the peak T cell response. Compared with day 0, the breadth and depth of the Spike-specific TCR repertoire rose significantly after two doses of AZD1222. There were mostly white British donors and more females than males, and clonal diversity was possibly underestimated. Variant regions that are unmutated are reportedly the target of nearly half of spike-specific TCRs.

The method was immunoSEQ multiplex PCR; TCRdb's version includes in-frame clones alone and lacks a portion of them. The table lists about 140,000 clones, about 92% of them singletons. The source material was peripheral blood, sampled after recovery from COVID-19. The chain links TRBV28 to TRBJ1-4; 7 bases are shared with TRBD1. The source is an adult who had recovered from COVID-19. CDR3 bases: TGTGCCAGCAGTTCGTATCTACAGGGGCGGGGTGAAAAACTGTTTTTT. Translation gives CASSSYLQGRGEKLFF.